These T cell receptor beta chains were read from a single sample in a study of blood T cell repertoires in COVID-19. The table came from immunoSEQ multiplex PCR; TCRdb's copy has only in-frame clones and leaves some out. The top ten hold 1% to 1.5% of the sample, which has tens of thousands of clones, 75% to 90% seen once. Sequencing was done on a sample of peripheral blood. These receptor sequences come from a woman older than 75 with acute or convalescent COVID-19. Each CDR3 is given with its conserved first and last residue. A D gene is named only where the DNA matches it firmly. Clone size is shown for a subset of rows, as once, few, many or a class of expanded clone.

>TRBV10-1|-|TRBJ1-3|few
TGCGCCAGCAGTCAAGACCGGGCTGGAAACACCATATATTTT
CASSQDRAGNTIYF
>TRBV19|TRBD1|TRBJ1-2|once
TGTGCCAGTAGTCCATCCGGGACAGGGCCCTACACCTTC
CASSPSGTGPYTF
>TRBV19|TRBD1|TRBJ2-1|-
TGTGCCAGTAGCCCACCCCGGACAGGGACCTACAATGAGCAGTTCTTC
CASSPPRTGTYNEQFF
>TRBV3-1/TRBV3-2|-|TRBJ1-2|once
TGTGCCAGCAGCCCGCGGGGCAGCTATGGCTACACCTTC
CASSPRGSYGYTF
>TRBV30|-|TRBJ2-7|few
TGTGCCTGGAGTGTAACGAGGGCCAGCTACGAGCAGTACTTC
CAWSVTRASYEQYF
>TRBV28|TRBD1|TRBJ2-7|-
TGTGCCAGCAATGGACAGGGGCCCTACGAGCAGTACTTC
CASNGQGPYEQYF
>TRBV4-1|-|TRBJ2-1|-
TGCGCCAGCAGCCAAGTTCCCACCAGTACCAGCTCCTACAATGAGCAGTTCTTC
CASSQVPTSTSSYNEQFF
>TRBV2|-|TRBJ2-7|-
TGTGCCAGCAGTAGGGACATACCCTACGAGCAGTACTTC
CASSRDIPYEQYF
>TRBV10-1|TRBD2|TRBJ2-1|once
TGCGCCAGCTCCCTTGGGGTAGCGGGAAAGGACAATGAGCAGTTCTTC
CASSLGVAGKDNEQFF
>TRBV7-3|-|TRBJ1-1|few
TGTGCCAGCAGCGCCTCACCGGGGGGAATAACTGAAGCTTTCTTT
CASSASPGGITEAFF
>TRBV7-3|-|TRBJ2-1|-
TGTGCCAGCAGCTTCGACAACGAGCAGTTCTTC
CASSFDNEQFF
>TRBV5-1|TRBD1|TRBJ1-2|few
TGCGCCAGCAGCGCGGACAGGGTACGGGACGGCTATGGCTACACCTTC
CASSADRVRDGYGYTF
>TRBV19|TRBD1|TRBJ1-5|-
TGTGCCTGCTCGGGACAGGGGGCATTGGGCCAGCATTTT
CACSGQGALGQHF
>TRBV24-1|TRBD2|TRBJ2-1|-
TGTGCCACTAGTGGGAACATAGCGGGGGGGCTTAATGAGCAGTTCTTC
CATSGNIAGGLNEQFF
>TRBV19|-|TRBJ1-3|-
TGTGCCAGTAAAAGCAGGGTCGGCGGAGACACCATATATTTT
CASKSRVGGDTIYF
>TRBV4-3|-|TRBJ1-1|once
TGCGCCAGCAGCTCCGACAGTGTGAACACTGAAGCTTTCTTT
CASSSDSVNTEAFF
>TRBV30|-|TRBJ2-3|-
TGTGCCTGGAGACCCCCGGGTCCCCCCCAAGATACGCAGTATTTT
CAWRPPGPPQDTQYF
>TRBV30|TRBD1|TRBJ2-7|-
TGTGCCTGGAGCAGGGACAGGGAAGAGCAGTACTTC
CAWSRDREEQYF
>TRBV24-1|TRBD2|TRBJ2-3|-
TGTGCCACCGCATATAGCGGGAGCGGAACAGATACGCAGTATTTT
CATAYSGSGTDTQYF
>TRBV11-2|-|TRBJ2-7|-
TGTGCCAGCAGCTTAAACCGGTACGAGCAGTACTTC
CASSLNRYEQYF
>TRBV2|-|TRBJ2-1|-
TGTGCCAGCCTACCAGGGACTTCAACCTACAATGAGCAGTTCTTC
CASLPGTSTYNEQFF
>TRBV7-9|-|TRBJ2-7|few
TGTGCCAGCAGCTTAGCCCGATTTAGCTCCTACGAGCAGTACTTC
CASSLARFSSYEQYF
>TRBV6-5|-|TRBJ1-1|-
TGTGCCAGCAGTTACATGGGCGGGGTAACTGAAGCTTTCTTT
CASSYMGGVTEAFF
>TRBV5-1|TRBD1|TRBJ1-2|-
TGCGCCAGCAGCTTGGCAGAGGTCTACAGGGGGCCGGCTAACTATGGCTACACCTTC
CASSLAEVYRGPANYGYTF
>TRBV6-5|TRBD1|TRBJ1-4|-
TGTGCCAGCAGTTACTCGATAAGACAGGGACGAAAACTGTTTTTT
CASSYSIRQGRKLFF
>TRBV19|TRBD1|TRBJ1-5|-
TGTGCCACAAACAGGGGCGTGAATCAGCCCCAGCATTTT
CATNRGVNQPQHF
>TRBV5-4|TRBD1|TRBJ1-1|-
TGTGCCAGCAGCTTAGACCAGGGGGTCACTGAAGCTTTCTTT
CASSLDQGVTEAFF
>TRBV27|TRBD1|TRBJ1-2|-
TGTGCCAGCAGTTTAGGGTACCCGGTGACAGGGGGTAACTATGGCTACACCTTC
CASSLGYPVTGGNYGYTF
>TRBV5-4|-|TRBJ2-1|-
TGTGCCAGCAGCTTGGATGGAGGGATGTCCTACAATGAGCAGTTCTTC
CASSLDGGMSYNEQFF
>TRBV4-2|TRBD2|TRBJ2-5|-
TGTGCCAGCAGCCAAGGGACTAGCGGGATGGAGACCCAGTACTTC
CASSQGTSGMETQYF
>TRBV20-1|-|TRBJ2-1|-
TGCAGGGTAGAAAGGACAAGGCAGTTCTTC
CRVERTRQFF
>TRBV5-1|-|TRBJ2-2|-
TGCGCCAGCAGCGCCGGAGGGCCCCGGGAGCTGTTTTTT
CASSAGGPRELFF
>TRBV18|-|TRBJ2-7|-
TGTGCCAGCTCACCCCTCTCCTACGAGCAGTACTTC
CASSPLSYEQYF
>TRBV3-1/TRBV3-2|-|TRBJ1-5|-
TGTGCCAGCAGCCAATTCCCAGACAGAGACAATCAGCCCCAGCATTTT
CASSQFPDRDNQPQHF
>TRBV19|TRBD1|TRBJ2-7|-
TGTGCCAGTAGTGACCGTGGGACAGGGCTCTACGAGCAGTACTTC
CASSDRGTGLYEQYF
>TRBV7-8|TRBD2|TRBJ2-2|-
TGTGCCAGCAGCTTAGGACTAGCGGTGAACACCGGGGAGCTGTTTTTT
CASSLGLAVNTGELFF
>TRBV28|-|TRBJ1-1|-
TGTGCCAGCACCCTCTCCCCAGGGAACACTGAAGCTTTCTTT
CASTLSPGNTEAFF
>TRBV27|-|TRBJ1-1|once
TGTGCCAGCAGCCCGCGCCGTGAAGCTTTCTTT
CASSPRREAFF
>TRBV5-1|TRBD1|TRBJ2-1|-
TGCGCCAGCAGCCCGACAGGGAGCTCCTACAATGAGCAGTTCTTC
CASSPTGSSYNEQFF
>TRBV7-3|-|TRBJ1-1|-
TGTGCCAGCAGCCCCCAGGCGAACACTGAAGCTTTCTTT
CASSPQANTEAFF
>TRBV5-1|TRBD1|TRBJ2-7|-
TGCGCCAGCAGCTTACCGGGACAGGGAAGTCGCGAGCAGTACTTC
CASSLPGQGSREQYF
>TRBV7-9|-|TRBJ1-2|-
TGTGCCAGCTCTTCACCGGCGGGGGGACCCAACTATGGCTACACCTTC
CASSSPAGGPNYGYTF
>TRBV28|TRBD1|TRBJ1-4|-
TGTGCCAGCAGTTTAACACAGGGGAATGAAAAACTGTTTTTT
CASSLTQGNEKLFF
>TRBV6-2/TRBV6-3|-|TRBJ1-2|-
TGTGCCAGCAGTTACGATTACCTAAACTATGGCTACACCTTC
CASSYDYLNYGYTF
>TRBV5-1|-|TRBJ1-4|-
TGCGCCAGCAGCTTACGGGGGAGGTATGAAAAACTGTTTTTT
CASSLRGRYEKLFF
>TRBV5-1|TRBD1|TRBJ2-3|-
TGCGCCAGCAGCTTGGTAGGGGGCAGCACAGATACGCAGTATTTT
CASSLVGGSTDTQYF
>TRBV7-2|TRBD1|TRBJ2-1|once
TGTGCCAGCAGCTGGGGACAGGGGGAGTACAATGAGCAGTTCTTC
CASSWGQGEYNEQFF
>TRBV18|-|TRBJ2-7|once
TGTGCCAGCTCACCACCTACAGGCTACGAGCAGTACTTC
CASSPPTGYEQYF